This T cell receptor (beta chain) was found in a study of cytomegalovirus exposure and HLA in healthy donors. Study-wide results and caveats: What a later analysis showed was that several of the most significant clusters appeared linked to common viral pathogens. By HLA locus, TCR association rates varied in a later analysis, with DRB1 showing the most and HLA-C the fewest.

Germline CDR1 reads SGHTA; CDR2 reads FQGNSA. Trimming took 5 bases from V and 0 from J; bases not matched to a gene: 6. There are 15 residues in the CDR3. Comments on this clone: The antigen remains unidentified.

PCR was performed using 60 Vbeta and 13 Jbeta primers. Measured with immunoSEQ multiplex PCR; TCRdb has only the in-frame clones, and not every one. The sample lists about 82,000 clones; over 70% were seen once. The chain uses TRBV7-2 and TRBJ2-7; 8 bases fit TRBD1. Sequencing was done on a sample of PBMCs. The TCR sequence derives from a male donor in good health and CMV-seropositive. The CDR3 DNA reads TGTGCCAGCAGCAGGACAGGGCTCAGCTCCTACGAGCAGTACTTC. It yields the protein CASSRTGLSSYEQYF.